This passage covers 5 T cell receptor beta chains from one sample sequenced in a study of blood T cell repertoires in COVID-19. The data were produced by immunoSEQ multiplex PCR, yet TCRdb's version contains in-frame clones alone and is incomplete. The sample lists about 300,000 clones; 86% were seen once. What was sequenced was PBMCs or T cells enriched from blood (not recorded which). These receptor sequences come from a woman between 18 and 29 years old who had recovered from COVID-19.

The chain links TRBV4-1 to TRBJ2-7, with D perhaps TRBD1 (5 bases). Germline V lookup: CDR1 MGHRA, CDR2 YSYEKL. The V end was cut by 4 bases, the J end by 4 bases, with 11 bases between. The CDR3 is 13 amino acids. CDR3 amino acids: CASSLTAGYEQYF. The CDR3 bases are TGCGCCAGCAGCCTCACAGCAGGGTACGAGCAGTACTTC.

A single count supports this clone. This chain uses TRBV12-3 or TRBV12-4 with TRBJ1-2; weak D call: TRBD1 (5 bases). V lost 5 bases, J lost 7 bases, and 11 bases lay in between. The CDR3 runs to 12 residues. The CDR3 loop is CASSAGTFGYTF. The DNA for the CDR3 is TGTGCCAGCAGTGCGGGGACTTTTGGCTACACCTTC.

This CDR3 reads CASSLAWPGSSGANVLTF. The CDR3 DNA is TGTGCCAGCAGCTTAGCATGGCCAGGGTCCTCTGGGGCCAACGTCCTGACTTTC. The rearrangement links TRBV7-2 to TRBJ2-6, with D possibly being TRBD1 (5 bases). Trimming took 0 bases from V and 0 from J, leaving 12 bases between them. CDR1 is SGHTA, CDR2 FQGNSA, per germline. The CDR3 spans 18 residues.

This sequence joins TRBV20-1 and TRBJ1-1; unclear D gene. In germline, CDR1 is DFQATT, CDR2 SNEGSKA (reference sequence). V lost 8 bases to trimming and J lost 4 bases, with 11 bases between them. The CDR3 extends over 11 amino acids. CDR3 nucleotides: TGCAGTCCCTTTCGAGCCACTGAAGCTTTCTTT. It is translated as CSPFRATEAFF.

This clone has ten or more counts. This may stem from a read error, because a much larger clone lies one nucleotide away. J is TRBJ1-1 and V is TRBV5-1, with TRBD1 identical over 7 bases. Germline V gene data show CDR1 as SGHRS and CDR2 as YFSETQ. This CDR3 comprises 16 residues. CDR3 nucleotides: TGCGCCACCAGCTTGCTAGGGGGCGGGGGGGGCACTGAAGCTTTCTTT. Translation gives CATSLLGGGGGTEAFF.